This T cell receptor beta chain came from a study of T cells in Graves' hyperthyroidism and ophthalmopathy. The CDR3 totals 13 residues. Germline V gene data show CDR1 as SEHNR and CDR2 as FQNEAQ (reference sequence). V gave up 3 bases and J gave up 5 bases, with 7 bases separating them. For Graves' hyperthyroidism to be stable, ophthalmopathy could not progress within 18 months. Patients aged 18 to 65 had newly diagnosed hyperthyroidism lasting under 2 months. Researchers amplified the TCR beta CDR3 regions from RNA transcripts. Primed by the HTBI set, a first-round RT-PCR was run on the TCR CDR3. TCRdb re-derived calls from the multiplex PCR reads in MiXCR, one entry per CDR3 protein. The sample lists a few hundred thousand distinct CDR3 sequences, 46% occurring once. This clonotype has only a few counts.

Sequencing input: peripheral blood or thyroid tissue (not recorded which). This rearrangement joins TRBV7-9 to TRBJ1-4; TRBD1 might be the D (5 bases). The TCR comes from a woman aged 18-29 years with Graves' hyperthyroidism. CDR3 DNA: TGTGCCAGCAGCTTGAAGGGGAATGAAAAACTGTTTTTT. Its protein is CASSLKGNEKLFF.